This T cell receptor (beta chain) comes out of a study of shared clonotypes between healthy human individuals. Terminally differentiated effector memory CD45RA+ cells were left out of the naive CD8 fraction, which was CD45RO-negative and positively selected for CCR7. Produced via immunoSEQ multiplex PCR; TCRdb's table is partial and in-frame only. The sample lists about 2.1 million clones, roughly 91% occurring once. The TCR was taken from a man younger than 30 in good health. Some clones in this sample may be carry-over from other donors' samples. Sample: naive CD8+ T cells from PBMCs.

CDR3 DNA sequence: TGTGCCAGCACCGACATCCCGGGATCGGGCCCAGATACGCAGTATTTT. It translates to CASTDIPGSGPDTQYF. This sequence joins TRBV28 and TRBJ2-3; perhaps TRBD2 as D (5 bases). CDR3 length equals 16 residues. The germline gives CDR1 MDHEN, CDR2 SYDVKM. Trimming pared 7 bases from V and 4 bases from J, leaving 21 bases between.